Ten or more counts support the clone carrying this T cell receptor (beta chain). Its antigen is as yet unknown. The germline V gene encodes CDR1 MNHNY and CDR2 SVGAGI (reference sequence). The V end lost 6 bases, the J end lost 5 bases, and 7 bases lay between the germline ends. CDR3 size: 12 residues. The record originates from a study of neurological immune-mediated disorders. 2 million PBMCs stored at -80 C were the source of the unsorted libraries. By 5'RACE with 10-nucleotide random UMIs, the cDNA was made. TCRdb redid the calling of the 5' RACE reads with MiXCR, one entry per CDR3 protein. The sample records 35,000 to 50,000 distinct CDR3 sequences, 2.5% being singletons. Findings of the study overall: Patients with HTLV-1-associated myelopathy had the highest level of TCR clonal expansion, whereas patients with multiple sclerosis had the lowest level, falling beneath the level found in healthy controls.

Sequenced input: PBMCs. This clonotype was sampled from a man between 50 and 59 years old with multiple sclerosis. V and J are TRBV6-6 and TRBJ2-2, with D unclear. Here the CDR3 DNA reads TGTGCCAGCAGCCACAAGACCGGGGAGCTGTTTTTT. Translation: CASSHKTGELFF.